The clone carrying this T cell receptor beta chain has a handful of counts. As yet, its antigen is unknown. Measured with immunoSEQ multiplex PCR; TCRdb has only the in-frame clones, and not every one. Here the sample spans over 130,000 clones, around 82% being singletons. CDR1 and CDR2 (germline): MGHRA, YSYEKL. V lost 3 bases to trimming and J lost 6 bases; unmatched junction nucleotides: 14. CDR3 length: 16 residues. The data stem from a study of cytotoxic CD8 clonotypes in ibrutinib-treated CLL. Whole-study results and caveats: Clonality increased with ibrutinib response but returned toward baseline at progression.

This TCR was sampled from a human donor with chronic lymphocytic leukemia. The specimen comprised PBMCs, sampled after 36 months of ibrutinib treatment. This sequence joins TRBV4-1 and TRBJ2-7; TRBD1 aligns across 7 bases. CDR3 residues: CASSQAGTESFFEQYF. The CDR3 DNA sequence: TGCGCCAGCAGCCAGGCCGGGACAGAGTCTTTCTTCGAGCAGTACTTC.